This record covers a single TCR beta chain. Its antigen is not identified. Its ends do not fully match the called genes, so a read error is possible. CDR1 and CDR2 from the germline V gene are SNHLY and FYNNEI. The CDR3 extends over 15 amino acids. Timing groups of about 4 and about 12 weeks for second doses were pooled. The data belong to a study of T cell responses to AZD1222 COVID-19 vaccine. Assay: immunoSEQ multiplex PCR; the TCRdb copy retains only in-frame clones and omits some. The sample has around 120,000 clones; around 84% are singletons. General study points: The sample set comprised mostly white British donors with more females, and clonal diversity was possibly underestimated. No repertoire was sampled before or during the peak T cell response, only after it.

The sequence was collected from an adult who received the AZD1222 COVID-19 vaccine. The sample in question was peripheral blood, obtained 28 days after the second AZD1222 dose. The rearrangement joins TRBV2 to TRBJ1-2; 9 bases align to TRBD1. CDR3 residues: CASIEQGAQSYGYTF. The DNA of the CDR3 is TGTGCCAGCATTGAACAGGGGGCGCAGAGCTATGGCTACACCTTC.